The 11 T cell receptor beta chains below were found in one sample sequenced in a study of blood T cell repertoires in COVID-19. Generated by immunoSEQ multiplex PCR, the TCRdb table keeps only in-frame clones and is missing some. The repertoire has approximately 69,000 clones, roughly 82% of them found once; the top ten carry approximately 13%. Sequencing was performed on peripheral blood. The receptor set was obtained from an elderly woman with acute or convalescent COVID-19.

This clone was seen only once. The CDR3 DNA follows: TGTGCCAGCAGCTTACTAGCAGATACGCAGTATTTT. Encoded protein: CASSLLADTQYF. This rearrangement joins TRBV11-2 to TRBJ2-3; no clear D. Germline V gene lookup returns CDR1 SGHAT and CDR2 FQNNGV. This CDR3 comprises 12 residues. Deletions cut 2 bases from V and 4 bases from J, with 4 bases between.

The chain carries TRBV28 and TRBJ1-5; D is perhaps TRBD1 (5 bases). The CDR3 has 15 amino acids. Trimming pared 5 bases from V and 1 base from J, leaving 12 bases between. The germline CDR1 and CDR2 sequences are MDHEN and SYDVKM. The CDR3 bases are TGTGCCAGCAGTCCCCCGTGGGGCAGCAATCAGCCCCAGCATTTT. This codes for CASSPPWGSNQPQHF.

This clone was picked up a small number of times. This sequence joins TRBV3-1 (or the pseudogene TRBV3-2) and TRBJ2-2; the match to TRBD2 covers 7 bases. V trimming: 0 bases; J trimming: 2 bases; junction bases outside the gene matches: 6. CDR1 is LGHDT, CDR2 YNNKEL, per germline (reference sequence). The CDR3 is made up of 17 amino acids. DNA for the CDR3: TGTGCCAGCAGCCAAGATGGGAGGGGAGTAAACACCGGGGAGCTGTTTTTT. It encodes CASSQDGRGVNTGELFF.

The rearrangement uses TRBV2 and TRBJ1-2; maybe TRBD1 (5 bases). The V and J ends lost 10 bases and 4 bases respectively, with 16 bases between them. Germline CDR1 SNHLY, CDR2 FYNNEI. The CDR3 loop spans 13 amino acids. The CDR3 DNA sequence: TGTGCCAACAGGAGCGGTCTCGTCTATGGCTACACCTTC. Amino acid sequence: CANRSGLVYGYTF.

This chain connects TRBV3-1 (or the pseudogene TRBV3-2) to TRBJ2-1, with 11 bases matching TRBD2. V lost 2 bases and J lost 9; bases outside the gene matches: 0. This CDR3 is 13 amino acids long. Germline CDR1 LGHDT, CDR2 YNNKEL (reference sequence). CDR3 DNA: TGTGCCAGCAGCCAACTAGCGGGAGGTGAGCAGTTCTTC. Translation: CASSQLAGGEQFF.

This sequence joins TRBV7-9 and TRBJ2-5; TRBD2 aligns across 12 bases. In germline, CDR1 is SEHNR, CDR2 FQNEAQ (reference sequence). Germline trimming cut 5 bases from V and 5 bases from J; bases unmatched to any gene: 6. The CDR3 extends over 15 amino acids. The CDR3: CASSPGLAGRETQYF. The CDR3 DNA sequence: TGTGCCAGCAGCCCTGGACTAGCGGGAAGGGAGACCCAGTACTTC.

This clone appeared a few times. V gene TRBV29-1 combines with J gene TRBJ2-1; 11 positions agree with TRBD2. The CDR3 spans 13 residues. The V and J ends lost 4 bases and 7 bases, in that order; junction bases with no gene match: 3. CDR1 and CDR2 (germline): SQVTM, ANQGSEA. Written as DNA, the CDR3 is TGCAGCGTTGGTTCTAGCGGGAGGAATGAGCAGTTCTTC. This codes for CSVGSSGRNEQFF.

This chain joins TRBV3-1 (or the pseudogene TRBV3-2) and TRBJ2-7, with 9 positions matching TRBD1. Germline CDR1 reads LGHDT; CDR2 reads YNNKEL (reference sequence). The CDR3 consists of 15 residues. V lost 4 bases, J lost 6 bases, and 10 bases stayed unmatched. Here the CDR3 reads CASSLNRDRAAEQYF. The CDR3 region has the DNA TGTGCCAGCAGCCTTAACCGGGACAGGGCGGCCGAGCAGTACTTC.

The chain joins TRBV12-3 or TRBV12-4 to TRBJ2-3; no definite D call. The CDR3 sequence is 12 residues long. Trimming removed 2 bases at V and 6 bases at J, with 6 bases between. The CDR3 loop is CASSLTGDTQYF. CDR3 in DNA: TGTGCCAGCAGTTTAACCGGTGATACGCAGTATTTT.

The rearrangement links TRBV6-5 to TRBJ1-1; tentatively, D is TRBD1 (5 bases). Germline CDR1 reads MNHEY; CDR2 reads SVGAGI. This CDR3 spans 15 amino acids. Trimming cost V 5 bases and J 1 base, with 14 bases left between them. CDR3 nucleotide sequence: TGTGCCAGCAGTCCTTCAGGGTATGGGAACACTGAAGCTTTCTTT. It translates to CASSPSGYGNTEAFF.

This clone turned up a few times. V usage is TRBV4-1 and J usage is TRBJ2-7, with a possible D match to TRBD1 (6 bases). CDR3 length: 15 residues. Germline CDR1 and CDR2: MGHRA and YSYEKL. With 4 bases removed from V and 3 bases from J, the gap between germline ends came to 16 bases. This CDR3 reads CASSPTVLDSYEQYF. The CDR3 nucleotides are TGCGCCAGCAGCCCAACTGTTCTGGACAGCTACGAGCAGTACTTC.